Listed below are T cell receptor beta chains from one sample, sequenced in a study of shared clonotypes between healthy human individuals. TCRdb keeps only in-frame clones here, not all; method: immunoSEQ multiplex PCR. The sample contains about 680,000 clones, 90% to 95% of which appear only once. The sample comprised naive CD8+ T cells sorted from blood. The receptors shown here come from a man aged 25-45 years in good health. CDR3s include the opening cysteine and the closing phenylalanine or tryptophan. D genes are given only for firm matches. Clone size is shown for a subset of rows, as once, few, many or a class of expanded clone.

V: TRBV5-1
D: .
J: TRBJ2-1
size: once
CDR3: CASSLLGGSAEQFF
DNA: TGCGCCAGCAGCTTGCTTGGGGGGAGCGCTGAGCAGTTCTTC

V: TRBV28
D: .
J: TRBJ1-5
size: .
CDR3: CASSFGSLRDEQPQHF
DNA: TGTGCCAGCAGTTTTGGGTCCCTCAGGGATGAGCAGCCCCAGCATTTT

V: TRBV5-1
D: TRBD1
J: TRBJ1-4
size: .
CDR3: CASSSYRGRVATNEKLFF
DNA: TGCGCCAGCAGCTCGTACAGGGGGCGCGTTGCAACTAATGAAAAACTGTTTTTT

V: TRBV5-5
D: .
J: TRBJ2-7
size: .
CDR3: CASSPSWGTYEQYF
DNA: TGTGCCAGCAGCCCCAGTTGGGGCACTTACGAGCAGTACTTC

V: TRBV5-6
D: .
J: TRBJ1-2
size: .
CDR3: CASSANGAGEYYGYTF
DNA: TGTGCCAGCAGCGCGAATGGGGCAGGGGAATACTATGGCTACACCTTC

V: TRBV29-1
D: TRBD2
J: TRBJ2-3
size: .
CDR3: CSVEAVAGNTDTQYF
DNA: TGCAGCGTTGAGGCGGTAGCGGGGAACACAGATACGCAGTATTTT

V: TRBV11-2
D: TRBD2
J: TRBJ2-5
size: .
CDR3: CASSDWASGNQETQYF
DNA: TGTGCCAGCAGCGATTGGGCTAGCGGCAACCAAGAGACCCAGTACTTC

V: TRBV28
D: TRBD2
J: TRBJ2-7
size: once
CDR3: CASSFNLLAEPLEQYF
DNA: TGTGCCAGCAGTTTTAACCTACTAGCGGAGCCCCTAGAGCAGTACTTC

V: TRBV4-1
D: TRBD1
J: TRBJ1-2
size: once
CDR3: CASSQTGTGEIYGYTF
DNA: TGCGCCAGCAGCCAAACCGGGACAGGAGAAATCTATGGCTACACCTTC

V: TRBV7-9
D: .
J: TRBJ2-2
size: .
CDR3: CVRSDNAGELFF
DNA: TGTGTGAGGTCAGATAACGCCGGGGAGCTGTTTTTT

V: TRBV7-9
D: TRBD2
J: TRBJ2-1
size: .
CDR3: CASSLLGSGRYNEQFF
DNA: TGTGCCAGCAGCTTACTGGGGAGCGGGAGGTACAATGAGCAGTTCTTC

V: TRBV7-6
D: .
J: TRBJ2-7
size: .
CDR3: CASSLVSYEQYF
DNA: TGTGCCAGCAGCTTGGTATCCTACGAGCAGTACTTC

V: TRBV27
D: TRBD2
J: TRBJ2-1
size: .
CDR3: CASSLGLAQFF
DNA: TGTGCCAGCAGTCTGGGACTAGCACAGTTCTTC

V: TRBV5-4
D: TRBD2
J: TRBJ2-3
size: .
CDR3: CASMERESLQNPTDTQYF
DNA: TGTGCCAGCATGGAGCGGGAGAGCCTCCAAAATCCCACAGATACGCAGTATTTT

V: TRBV29-1
D: .
J: TRBJ1-2
size: few
CDR3: CSVEDPVGYGYTF
DNA: TGCAGCGTTGAAGATCCCGTCGGCTATGGCTACACCTTC

V: TRBV5-1
D: .
J: TRBJ2-2
size: .
CDR3: CASRGFRDRPNTGELFF
DNA: TGCGCCAGCAGAGGCTTTAGGGACCGTCCGAACACCGGGGAGCTGTTTTTT

V: TRBV30
D: .
J: TRBJ2-3
size: .
CDR3: CAWSSGVRGTDTQYF
DNA: TGTGCCTGGAGTTCAGGAGTCAGGGGTACAGATACGCAGTATTTT

V: TRBV7-9
D: TRBD2
J: TRBJ2-1
size: .
CDR3: CATLVGTSVYNEQFF
DNA: TGTGCCACCTTAGTCGGGACTAGCGTATACAATGAGCAGTTCTTC

V: TRBV5-4
D: TRBD1
J: TRBJ1-2
size: .
CDR3: CASSLPGQGLRGGYTF
DNA: TGTGCCAGCAGCTTGCCCGGACAGGGTTTAAGGGGTGGCTACACCTTC

V: TRBV6-6
D: TRBD2
J: TRBJ2-7
size: .
CDR3: CASEGAGGNYEQYF
DNA: TGTGCCAGTGAGGGTGCGGGAGGAAACTACGAGCAGTACTTC

V: TRBV2
D: .
J: TRBJ2-3
size: .
CDR3: CASSHLITTSTDTQYF
DNA: TGTGCCAGCAGTCACCTAATTACTACTAGCACAGATACGCAGTATTTT

V: TRBV19
D: TRBD2
J: TRBJ2-7
size: .
CDR3: CASSIGTSSVEQYF
DNA: TGTGCCAGTAGTATTGGGACTAGTTCTGTGGAGCAGTACTTC

V: TRBV19
D: .
J: TRBJ2-1
size: .
CDR3: CASSIGQNSYNEQFF
DNA: TGTGCCAGTAGTATTGGGCAGAACTCCTACAATGAGCAGTTCTTC

V: TRBV2
D: TRBD1
J: TRBJ2-7
size: .
CDR3: CASRTGIPFRYEQYF
DNA: TGTGCCAGTCGGACAGGGATCCCTTTCAGGTACGAGCAGTACTTC

V: TRBV4-1
D: .
J: TRBJ2-5
size: .
CDR3: CASSQSSLEGETQYF
DNA: TGCGCCAGCAGCCAATCGTCACTGGAGGGAGAGACCCAGTACTTC

V: TRBV6-5
D: .
J: TRBJ1-1
size: .
CDR3: CASSYSGPRTEAFF
DNA: TGTGCCAGCAGTTATTCAGGACCCCGCACTGAAGCTTTCTTT

V: TRBV2
D: .
J: TRBJ2-7
size: .
CDR3: CASSDGLRVEQYF
DNA: TGTGCCAGCAGTGACGGTTTGCGGGTCGAGCAGTACTTC

V: TRBV29-1
D: TRBD2
J: TRBJ2-7
size: .
CDR3: CSVVPVQGRGRSGEQYF
DNA: TGCAGCGTCGTCCCCGTACAGGGACGCGGGAGGTCAGGCGAGCAGTACTTC

V: TRBV30
D: .
J: TRBJ2-7
size: many
CDR3: CAWRAGTYEQYF
DNA: TGTGCCTGGAGGGCGGGCACGTACGAGCAGTACTTC

V: TRBV19
D: .
J: TRBJ2-7
size: .
CDR3: CASSTSFSGASSYEQYF
DNA: TGTGCCAGTAGTACATCCTTCTCCGGGGCAAGCTCCTACGAGCAGTACTTC

V: TRBV5-5
D: .
J: TRBJ2-1
size: .
CDR3: CASSLVQGGDEQFF
DNA: TGTGCCAGCAGCTTGGTCCAGGGTGGGGATGAGCAGTTCTTC

V: TRBV5-4
D: TRBD2
J: TRBJ2-1
size: .
CDR3: CASSLELAGFNEQFF
DNA: TGTGCCAGCAGCTTGGAACTAGCGGGGTTCAATGAGCAGTTCTTC

V: TRBV14
D: TRBD2
J: TRBJ2-7
size: .
CDR3: CASSRLAGGYEQYF
DNA: TGTGCCAGCAGCCGACTAGCGGGAGGGTACGAGCAGTACTTC

V: TRBV6-5
D: .
J: TRBJ2-7
size: .
CDR3: CASSYSGTYEQYF
DNA: TGTGCCAGCAGTTATTCTGGGACCTACGAGCAGTACTTC

V: TRBV5-4
D: .
J: TRBJ2-7
size: .
CDR3: CASSFPGAYEQYF
DNA: TGTGCCAGCAGCTTTCCGGGCGCCTACGAGCAGTACTTC

V: TRBV28
D: TRBD1
J: TRBJ2-1
size: .
CDR3: CASRSGGSVLFEQFF
DNA: TGTGCCAGCAGGTCAGGGGGTAGTGTCCTTTTTGAGCAGTTCTTC

V: TRBV15
D: .
J: TRBJ1-5
size: .
CDR3: CATRGLLGQPQHF
DNA: TGTGCCACCAGGGGACTTTTGGGTCAGCCCCAGCATTTT

V: TRBV14
D: TRBD1
J: TRBJ1-1
size: .
CDR3: CASSQATGWNTEAFF
DNA: TGTGCCAGCAGCCAAGCGACAGGGTGGAACACTGAAGCTTTCTTT

V: TRBV28
D: TRBD1
J: TRBJ1-4
size: .
CDR3: CASSSDRPNEKLFF
DNA: TGTGCCAGCAGTTCGGACAGGCCTAATGAAAAACTGTTTTTT

V: TRBV7-6
D: TRBD2
J: TRBJ2-7
size: .
CDR3: CASSPRFSGSFDEQYF
DNA: TGTGCCAGCAGCCCCCGGTTTAGCGGGAGCTTCGACGAGCAGTACTTC

V: TRBV19
D: .
J: TRBJ2-3
size: .
CDR3: CATSPPSLGTDTQYF
DNA: TGTGCCACCTCCCCACCCTCGCTGGGCACAGATACGCAGTATTTT